One TCR beta chain is described in this entry. The treatment denotes: oral pan-JAK inhibitor, 5-10 mg twice daily. Extracted RNA was reverse transcribed, and the resulting cDNA served as sequencing template. Method: immunoSEQ multiplex PCR; TCRdb's copy keeps in-frame clones and lacks some. The sample includes approximately 190,000 clones, 55% to 75% seen only once; the top ten take 5.5% to 6%. Germline assignment: CDR1 MGHRA and CDR2 YSYEKL. The CDR3 covers 17 residues. After removal of 5 bases from V and 0 bases from J, the junction contained 8 bases not matched to a gene. This entry is derived from a study of CD8+ T cells in alopecia areata.

Sequenced here: CD4+ T cells sorted from blood, sampled at week 24, from a patient treated with tofacitinib. J is TRBJ1-3 and V is TRBV4-1; 9 bases fit TRBD1. The sequence was obtained from a human donor with alopecia areata. The CDR3 sequence: CASSSTGGHSSGNTIYF. DNA of the CDR3: TGCGCCAGCAGCTCAACAGGGGGCCATAGCTCTGGAAACACCATATATTTT.